The clone carrying this TCR beta chain was counted at least ten times. Its antigen remains unidentified. Patients aged 18 to 65 had newly diagnosed hyperthyroidism lasting under 2 months. Germline V gene data show CDR1 as LNHDA and CDR2 as SQIVND (reference sequence). V was cut by 7 bases and J by 4 bases, with 14 bases left in between. The CDR3 spans 14 residues. The data were obtained in a study of T cells in Graves' hyperthyroidism and ophthalmopathy. It was RNA transcripts that yielded the amplified TCR beta CDR3 regions. The HTBI set primed first-round TCR CDR3 RT-PCR. TCRdb ran MiXCR on the multiplex PCR reads and lists one entry per CDR3 protein. The sample lists roughly 100,000 distinct CDR3 sequences; about 50% were seen once. Broader study findings: Through a model of 13 V-J features, ophthalmopathy was separated from stable hyperthyroidism.

This clonotype was obtained from a man between 40 and 49 years old with Graves' hyperthyroidism. Sequenced input: blood. J is TRBJ1-5 and V is TRBV19, with a possible D match to TRBD1 (5 bases). CDR3 protein: CASTIGQANQPQHF. The CDR3 nucleotides are TGTGCCAGTACCATTGGACAAGCTAATCAGCCCCAGCATTTT.